These 20 T cell receptor beta chains were sequenced from one sample in a study of T-cell reconstitution after alpha-beta-depleted transplantation in children. For TCRbeta, the library was prepared with unique molecular identifiers. TCRdb recomputed calls from the PCR reads with MiXCR, one row per CDR3 protein. The sample comprises fewer than 750,000 distinct CDR3 sequences, 25% to 30% of which are singletons, and 30% to 40% rests with the top ten. The sample in question was PBMCs, obtained before TCRalphabeta/CD19-depleted stem cell transplant. These receptors originate from a boy younger than two with Wiskott-Aldrich syndrome, due to receive a stem cell transplant.

This clonotype was counted between two and nine times. This chain joins TRBV20-1 and TRBJ2-2, with 9 bases identical to TRBD1. The J segment lost 4 bases and the V segment lost 5 bases, leaving 5 bases of the junction unmatched. Germline V gene lookup returns CDR1 DFQATT and CDR2 SNEGSKA (reference sequence). The CDR3 has 14 residues. For the CDR3, the DNA is TGCAGTGCTCACAGGGGGCTCAGCACCGGGGAGCTGTTTTTT. This translates into CSAHRGLSTGELFF.

The chain carries TRBV7-8 and TRBJ2-7; no clear D. Germline CDR1 reads SGHVS; CDR2 reads FQNEAQ. The V end lost 3 bases, the J end lost 4 bases, and 13 bases lay between the germline ends. This CDR3 is 14 amino acids long. For the CDR3, the DNA is TGTGCCAGCAGCTTCCAACGTAGACCTTACGAGCAGTACTTC. Translated, it gives CASSFQRRPYEQYF. Variable domain in full (rest from reference TRBV7-8 and TRBJ2-7): GAGVSQSPRYKVAKRGQDVALRCDPISGHVSLFWYQQALGQGPEFLTYFQNEAQLDKSGLPSDRFFAERPEGSVSTLKIQRTQQEDSAVYLCASSFQRRPYEQYFGPGTRLTVT.

The chain carries TRBV5-1 and TRBJ2-5; D perhaps matches TRBD1 (6 bases). This CDR3 region has 14 residues. Germline lookup yields CDR1 SGHRS and CDR2 YFSETQ. V dropped 3 bases and J dropped 0 bases, with 9 bases sitting between them. The DNA of the CDR3 is TGCGCCAGCAGCTCGGACAGCCACCAAGAGACCCAGTACTTC. This sequence encodes CASSSDSHQETQYF.

This clonotype was counted between two and nine times. This rearrangement joins TRBV14 to TRBJ2-1; D not certain. In germline, CDR1 is SGHDN, CDR2 FVKESK. Between the trimmed V and J ends, which lost 1 base and 0 bases, there was a span of 7 bases. This CDR3 contains 15 residues. The CDR3 reads CASSQVPSSYNEQFF. CDR3 DNA: TGTGCCAGCAGCCAAGTACCTAGCTCCTACAATGAGCAGTTCTTC.

This clonotype has more than one count but fewer than ten. The rearrangement uses TRBV5-1 and TRBJ2-5, with 8 positions matching TRBD2. Trimming at V came to 4 bases and at J to 4 bases, leaving 9 bases not matched to a gene. Germline CDR1 is SGHRS and CDR2 is YFSETQ. CDR3 length equals 15 residues. CDR3 bases: TGCGCCAGCAGCGCGAGAGCGGGAGTGAGAGAGACCCAGTACTTC. Translating gives CASSARAGVRETQYF.

J is TRBJ2-7 and V is TRBV5-1, with 7 bases that match TRBD1. The V segment lost 0 bases and the J segment 0 bases; nucleotides outside the gene matches: 6. This CDR3 contains 16 residues. Germline V gene sequence: CDR1 SGHRS, CDR2 YFSETQ. CDR3 nucleotides: TGCGCCAGCAGCTTGGCCGGGACAGCCGCCTCCTACGAGCAGTACTTC. It yields the protein CASSLAGTAASYEQYF. The complete variable domain, with remaining parts taken from reference TRBV5-1 and TRBJ2-7, reads KAGVTQTPRYLIKTRGQQVTLSCSPISGHRSVSWYQQTPGQGLQFLFEYFSETQRNKGNFPGRFSGRQFSNSRSEMNVSTLELGDSALYLCASSLAGTAASYEQYFGPGTRLTVT.

This clonotype was picked up a small number of times. The chain links TRBV25-1 to TRBJ1-2; 9 nucleotides match TRBD1. The trim removed 2 bases at V and 6 bases at J, leaving 4 bases unmatched. The CDR3 is made up of 14 amino acids. Germline loops: CDR1 MGHDK, CDR2 SYGVNS. CDR3 region: CASSERDRVDGYTF. In DNA, the CDR3 is TGTGCCAGCAGTGAAAGGGACAGGGTTGATGGCTACACCTTC.

A few counts support this clonotype. The chain carries TRBV5-6 and TRBJ2-5; possibly TRBD2 for D (5 bases). V lost 1 base and J lost 5, with 18 bases in between. The germline V gene has CDR1 SGHDT and CDR2 YYEEEE. The CDR3 length is 16 residues. The CDR3 nucleotides read TGTGCCAGCAGCTTGAGGCTAGCCAAGGGTCGGGAGACCCAGTACTTC. Translated, it gives CASSLRLAKGRETQYF. Using reference TRBV5-6 and TRBJ2-5 for the parts outside the CDR3, the full variable domain is DAGVTQSPTHLIKTRGQQVTLRCSPKSGHDTVSWYQQALGQGPQFIFQYYEEEERQRGNFPDRFSGHQFPNYSSELNVNALLLGDSALYLCASSLRLAKGRETQYFGPGTRLLVL.

The chain recombines TRBV12-3 or TRBV12-4 with TRBJ2-1; D perhaps matches TRBD2 (6 bases). CDR3 length: 12 amino acids. The V end was cut by 6 bases, the J end by 16 bases, with 19 bases between. The CDR3 reads CASSLSGTLNFF. CDR3 nucleotides: TGTGCCAGCAGCCTTTCCGGGACTCTTAATTTCTTC.

This clonotype was counted between two and nine times. The chain couples TRBV11-2 to TRBJ2-7; possible D gene TRBD1, 5 bases. The CDR3 sequence is 14 residues long. V shed 3 bases and J shed 5 bases, with 14 bases lying between them. Germline V gives CDR1 SGHAT, CDR2 FQNNGV. In nucleotides, the CDR3 is TGTGCCAGCAGCTTCTTGGGGCACTTTAACGAGCAGTACTTC. Translated, it gives CASSFLGHFNEQYF.

The chain is built from TRBV29-1 and TRBJ2-1, with 7 nucleotides matching TRBD1. The CDR3 spans 13 residues. J lost 3 bases, V lost 4 bases, and 3 bases had no gene match. Germline CDR1 SQVTM, CDR2 ANQGSEA. The CDR3 DNA is TGCAGCGTTGTGCAGGGGGTCTACAATGAGCAGTTCTTC. Protein product: CSVVQGVYNEQFF.

The chain recombines TRBV24-1 with TRBJ2-5, with 7 bases lining up with TRBD2. The germline gives CDR1 KGHDR, CDR2 SFDVKD. V shed 3 bases, J shed 5 bases, and the junction held 11 bases outside the gene matches. There are 16 residues in the CDR3. CDR3 sequence: CATSDVGGSGGETQYF. The DNA for the CDR3 is TGTGCCACCAGTGATGTCGGCGGGAGTGGTGGGGAGACCCAGTACTTC.

This clonotype was counted between two and nine times. V and J are TRBV20-1 and TRBJ2-5, with no clear D. Germline V gene sequence: CDR1 DFQATT, CDR2 SNEGSKA (reference sequence). CDR3 length: 14 amino acids. Trimming took 3 bases from V and 5 from J, leaving 16 bases between them. The CDR3 protein is CSARALADWETQYF. DNA for the CDR3: TGCAGTGCTAGGGCCCTCGCCGATTGGGAGACCCAGTACTTC.

This clonotype showed up just a few times. The chain uses TRBV6-5 and TRBJ2-1, with TRBD2 matching over 7 bases. The V segment lost 0 bases and the J segment 14 bases; nucleotides outside the gene matches: 16. Germline CDR1 MNHEY, CDR2 SVGAGI. The CDR3 is 16 residues long. As DNA, the CDR3 is TGTGCCAGCAGTTACTCGGTGACTAGCTGGGAGGCGTGGGAGTTCTTC. Its protein is CASSYSVTSWEAWEFF.

This clonotype was seen more than once but under ten times. The chain links TRBV7-3 to TRBJ2-7; possible D gene TRBD2, 5 bases. V lost 1 base to trimming and J lost 6 bases, with 22 bases between them. Germline V gene lookup returns CDR1 SGHTA and CDR2 FQGTGA. The CDR3 runs 17 residues. This CDR3 reads CASSLRCEGHGTFEQYF. CDR3 nucleotide sequence: TGTGCCAGCAGCTTAAGGTGCGAGGGCCACGGTACCTTCGAGCAGTACTTC.

This rearrangement joins TRBV6-2 or TRBV6-3 to TRBJ2-1; D not certain. Trimming left V 7 bases short and J 1 base short, with 14 bases between. The CDR3 extends over 15 amino acids. CDR1 and CDR2 from the germline V gene are MNHEY and SVGEGT. CDR3 nucleotides: TGTGCCAGCACCAATCGGATTCGTTCCTACAATGAGCAGTTCTTC. This encodes CASTNRIRSYNEQFF.

The rearrangement uses TRBV5-1 and TRBJ1-1; D possibly corresponds to TRBD1 (6 bases). Germline-derived CDR1 and CDR2 are SGHRS and YFSETQ. The V end was cut by 4 bases, the J end by 6 bases, with 19 bases between. The CDR3 is 15 amino acids. CDR3 residues: CASSRVLRGSAEAFF. The CDR3 coding sequence is TGCGCCAGCAGCCGGGTTCTGAGGGGGAGCGCTGAAGCTTTCTTT.

The gene calls are TRBV7-9 and TRBJ2-3; D may be TRBD1 (5 bases). Germline CDR1 SEHNR, CDR2 FQNEAQ (reference sequence). The CDR3 totals 15 residues. The V end was cut by 7 bases, the J end by 1 base, with 15 bases between. The CDR3 spells CASTFSGRGTDTQYF. The CDR3 DNA reads as TGTGCCAGCACCTTCTCCGGCAGGGGCACAGATACGCAGTATTTT.

In this sample, this clonotype turned up a few times. The rearrangement links TRBV12-3 or TRBV12-4 to TRBJ2-7, with D perhaps given as TRBD1 or TRBD2 (5 bases each). The CDR3 runs 16 residues. Trimming removed 2 bases at V and 6 bases at J, with 20 bases between. CDR3 in amino acids: CASSLFVRGLGSEQYF. The DNA for the CDR3 is TGTGCCAGCAGTTTATTTGTGAGGGGTCTTGGCTCCGAGCAGTACTTC.

This clonotype was picked up a small number of times. This chain connects TRBV20-1 to TRBJ2-7; D is possibly TRBD1 (5 bases). The CDR3 consists of 14 residues. The ends were cut back, 6 bases at V and 0 bases at J, with 15 bases in the middle. Germline V gives CDR1 DFQATT, CDR2 SNEGSKA (reference sequence). The CDR3 loop is CSALGGHGSYEQYF. CDR3 coding DNA: TGCAGTGCCCTGGGCGGACACGGCTCCTACGAGCAGTACTTC.